This T cell receptor beta chain was sequenced for a study of radiotherapy plus CTLA-4 blockade in lung cancer. Looking at the study overall: Among enrolled patients, over 15% responded and roughly 28% achieved disease control.

Notes on the study in general: Increased serum interferon-beta after radiation also reportedly predicted response strongly.

The method was immunoSEQ multiplex PCR; TCRdb's version includes in-frame clones alone and lacks a portion of them. The data show 60,000 to 70,000 clones, roughly 85% seen once. A word on this clone: Antigen specificity is unknown.

Per germline, CDR1 MNHEY and CDR2 SVGAGI. The CDR3 covers 14 residues. V lost 6 bases, J lost 6 bases, and 14 bases lay in between. Sequences were derived from peripheral blood, sampled from a patient treated with radiotherapy plus ipilimumab. This chain connects TRBV6-5 to TRBJ2-2; D is undetermined. This sequence originates from a human donor with non-small cell lung cancer who had a complete response to radiotherapy plus ipilimumab. The CDR3 region is CASRNIGVSGELFF. CDR3 sequence (DNA): TGTGCCAGCAGGAATATAGGTGTCTCCGGGGAGCTGTTTTTT.